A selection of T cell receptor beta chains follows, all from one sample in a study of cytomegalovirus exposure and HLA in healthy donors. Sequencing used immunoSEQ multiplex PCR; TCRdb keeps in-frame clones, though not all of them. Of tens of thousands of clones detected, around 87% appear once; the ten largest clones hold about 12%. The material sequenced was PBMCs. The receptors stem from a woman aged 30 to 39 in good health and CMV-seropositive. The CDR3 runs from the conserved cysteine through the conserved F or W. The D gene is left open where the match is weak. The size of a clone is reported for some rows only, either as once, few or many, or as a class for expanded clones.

DNA: TGTGCCAGCAGCCAGGTGTCTACTTCTTCCTACGAGCAGTACTTC
CDR3: CASSQVSTSSYEQYF
D: -
size: -
J: TRBJ2-7
length: 15
V: TRBV14

DNA: TGTGCCAGCAGCTTAGTATCACCGCACAGTGGGCGTCAAGAGACCCAGTACTTC
CDR3: CASSLVSPHSGRQETQYF
D: -
size: -
J: TRBJ2-5
length: 18
V: TRBV7-9

DNA: TGTGCCAGCAGCCCGGGGACAGCCGACACTGAAGCTTTCTTT
CDR3: CASSPGTADTEAFF
D: TRBD1
size: -
J: TRBJ1-1
length: 14
V: TRBV11-1

DNA: TGTGCCAGTAAGGAACAGGGGGACGAGCAGTACTTC
CDR3: CASKEQGDEQYF
D: TRBD1
size: -
J: TRBJ2-7
length: 12
V: TRBV28

DNA: TGCGCCAGCAATGGCGGAGTGGTCACCGGGGAGCTGTTTTTT
CDR3: CASNGGVVTGELFF
D: -
size: once
J: TRBJ2-2
length: 14
V: TRBV5-1

DNA: TGTGCCACAAAGACCCCGGGACTAGACTACGAGCAGTACTTC
CDR3: CATKTPGLDYEQYF
D: TRBD2
size: -
J: TRBJ2-7
length: 14
V: TRBV10-3

DNA: TGTGCCAGCAGTACCACGGACACGTCCCTCTACACCGCACCCTATGGCTACACCTTC
CDR3: CASSTTDTSLYTAPYGYTF
D: -
size: -
J: TRBJ1-2
length: 19
V: TRBV27

DNA: TGTGCCACCAGCCGGACAATCGTAAATTCACCCCTCCACTTT
CDR3: CATSRTIVNSPLHF
D: -
size: -
J: TRBJ1-6
length: 14
V: TRBV15

DNA: TGTGCCAGCAGTTTAGATAGGCAGGGAAAAGAGACCCAGTACTTC
CDR3: CASSLDRQGKETQYF
D: -
size: -
J: TRBJ2-5
length: 15
V: TRBV11-2

DNA: TGTGCCAGCAGCTTGCCCGGCGGGAGGAGTGATACGCAGTATTTT
CDR3: CASSLPGGRSDTQYF
D: TRBD2
size: -
J: TRBJ2-3
length: 15
V: TRBV7-9

DNA: TGCGCCGTCACCAACAGCAGGTTTCTTCTAGCAGAGACCCAGTACTTC
CDR3: CAVTNSRFLLAETQYF
D: -
size: -
J: TRBJ2-5
length: 16
V: TRBV5-1

DNA: TGTGCCAGCAGCCAAGGGCTAGCGTCCCCCTACAATGAGCAGTTCTTC
CDR3: CASSQGLASPYNEQFF
D: -
size: -
J: TRBJ2-1
length: 16
V: TRBV4-2

DNA: TGTGCCAGCATCCCGCGGGTCTCAAAGGGAGAGCAGTTCTTC
CDR3: CASIPRVSKGEQFF
D: -
size: -
J: TRBJ2-1
length: 14
V: TRBV2

DNA: TGTGCCAGCAGCTTAGTTTCTGGGGCTGAAAACGGCGAGCAGTACTTC
CDR3: CASSLVSGAENGEQYF
D: -
size: -
J: TRBJ2-7
length: 16
V: TRBV7-8

DNA: TGTGCCAGCAGCTCTGGACAGGAGCGAAGCACAGATACGCAGTATTTT
CDR3: CASSSGQERSTDTQYF
D: TRBD1
size: -
J: TRBJ2-3
length: 16
V: TRBV5-4

DNA: TGTGCCAGCAGCTTATTCCCTTCTGAGACCCAGTACTTC
CDR3: CASSLFPSETQYF
D: -
size: -
J: TRBJ2-5
length: 13
V: TRBV7-8

DNA: TGTGCCAGCAGTGACTCGATCCTCCCAGGTGAGCAGTTCTTC
CDR3: CASSDSILPGEQFF
D: -
size: -
J: TRBJ2-1
length: 14
V: TRBV6-4

DNA: TGTGCCAGCAGTTTTGGGACAGGGGAAACAGATACGCAGTATTTT
CDR3: CASSFGTGETDTQYF
D: TRBD1
size: -
J: TRBJ2-3
length: 15
V: TRBV27

DNA: TGTGCCAGTAGTCTTGGGCTAGCAGAGACAAATGAGCAGTTCTTC
CDR3: CASSLGLAETNEQFF
D: -
size: -
J: TRBJ2-1
length: 15
V: TRBV19

DNA: TGTGCCAGCAGTCAGGGACTAGCGGGAGGGCCAAGCTACGAGCAGTACTTC
CDR3: CASSQGLAGGPSYEQYF
D: TRBD2
size: -
J: TRBJ2-7
length: 17
V: TRBV2

DNA: TGTGCCAGCAGCAAAGTCAGAGTCCCCGGCCAGGGGCCGAACACTGAAGCTTTCTTT
CDR3: CASSKVRVPGQGPNTEAFF
D: -
size: -
J: TRBJ1-1
length: 19
V: TRBV21-1

DNA: TGTGCCAGCAGCCCTGGGACAGGGGCTGAAGCTTTCTTT
CDR3: CASSPGTGAEAFF
D: TRBD1
size: -
J: TRBJ1-1
length: 13
V: TRBV5-6

DNA: TGTGCCAGCAGCTTAACAGGGACAGCCTACGAGCAGTACTTC
CDR3: CASSLTGTAYEQYF
D: TRBD1
size: few
J: TRBJ2-7
length: 14
V: TRBV7-9

DNA: TGTGCCAGTAGTACCGAGCGGGAGGGCCCCGTCGGGGAGCTGTTTTTT
CDR3: CASSTEREGPVGELFF
D: TRBD2
size: -
J: TRBJ2-2
length: 16
V: TRBV19

DNA: TGTGCCAGCAGTTTATTTGTGGGAGTCCCCACCGGGGAGCTGTTTTTT
CDR3: CASSLFVGVPTGELFF
D: -
size: -
J: TRBJ2-2
length: 16
V: TRBV27

DNA: TGTGCCACCAGCGACAGGGATGAAAAACTGTTTTTT
CDR3: CATSDRDEKLFF
D: TRBD1
size: -
J: TRBJ1-4
length: 12
V: TRBV15

DNA: TGCGCCAGCAGTGAAGGAGGGTCAGGACGAAATGAGCAGTTCTTC
CDR3: CASSEGGSGRNEQFF
D: -
size: -
J: TRBJ2-1
length: 15
V: TRBV10-2

DNA: TGTGCCAGCAGTGAATTTTTTTTTGGGGGAGGGGGTAACTATGGCTACACCTTC
CDR3: CASSEFFFGGGGNYGYTF
D: -
size: few
J: TRBJ1-2
length: 18
V: TRBV6-1

DNA: TGTGCCAGCAGCCCTGGGACAGCCTGGGCCCAGTACTTC
CDR3: CASSPGTAWAQYF
D: TRBD1
size: -
J: TRBJ2-5
length: 13
V: TRBV5-4

DNA: TGTGCCAGCAGTTACAGGACAGACCAGTACTTC
CDR3: CASSYRTDQYF
D: -
size: -
J: TRBJ2-5
length: 11
V: TRBV6-5

DNA: TGTGCCCAGGGGAGGCTAGCGGGAGGGAATGAGCAGTTCTTC
CDR3: CAQGRLAGGNEQFF
D: TRBD2
size: -
J: TRBJ2-1
length: 14
V: TRBV7-9

DNA: TGTGCCAGCAGCCAAGAGGGACTAGAAGCCTCCTACAATGAGCAGTTCTTC
CDR3: CASSQEGLEASYNEQFF
D: TRBD2
size: -
J: TRBJ2-1
length: 17
V: TRBV4-2

DNA: TGTGCCAGCAGCGAAGCGGGCGGGTCCTACAATGAGCAGTTCTTC
CDR3: CASSEAGGSYNEQFF
D: -
size: once
J: TRBJ2-1
length: 15
V: TRBV9

DNA: TGTGCCAGCAGCTTAGTAGTAGCTAGCGGGAGGACCGGGGAGCTGTTTTTT
CDR3: CASSLVVASGRTGELFF
D: TRBD2
size: -
J: TRBJ2-2
length: 17
V: TRBV7-2

DNA: TGTGCCAGCAGCCTAGTGCGGCTAGCGGGAGTGCCCCACGAGCAGTACTTC
CDR3: CASSLVRLAGVPHEQYF
D: TRBD2
size: -
J: TRBJ2-7
length: 17
V: TRBV7-2

DNA: TGTGCCACCACGGTCAGGGAGGGTGAAAAACTGTTTTTT
CDR3: CATTVREGEKLFF
D: -
size: -
J: TRBJ1-4
length: 13
V: TRBV2

DNA: TGTGCCAGCAGTGAACCCGGGAGCACAGATACGCAGTATTTT
CDR3: CASSEPGSTDTQYF
D: -
size: -
J: TRBJ2-3
length: 14
V: TRBV25-1

DNA: TGTGCCAGCAGTCTCCAGGACAGGGGGCGGTTCGCAGATACGCAGTATTTT
CDR3: CASSLQDRGRFADTQYF
D: TRBD1
size: -
J: TRBJ2-3
length: 17
V: TRBV28

DNA: TGTGCCAGCAGCTCAGGTGGGAACAGGGGCGGCACTGAAGCTTTCTTT
CDR3: CASSSGGNRGGTEAFF
D: TRBD1
size: -
J: TRBJ1-1
length: 16
V: TRBV11-1

DNA: TGTGCCAGCAGTTCTGGCCTTCCTCAGCCCCAGCATTTT
CDR3: CASSSGLPQPQHF
D: -
size: -
J: TRBJ1-5
length: 13
V: TRBV28

DNA: TGTGCCAGCAGCTTAGCCAGTTTGGGGGGGGAGCAGTACTTC
CDR3: CASSLASLGGEQYF
D: TRBD2
size: -
J: TRBJ2-7
length: 14
V: TRBV7-6

DNA: TGTGCCAGCAGCGAACTTCGGGGGTACGAGCAGTACTTC
CDR3: CASSELRGYEQYF
D: -
size: -
J: TRBJ2-7
length: 13
V: TRBV6-5

DNA: TGCGCCAGCAGCCCCCCGGGACTAGCGGGACTCAATGAGCAGTTCTTC
CDR3: CASSPPGLAGLNEQFF
D: TRBD2
size: -
J: TRBJ2-1
length: 16
V: TRBV5-1

DNA: TGCGCCAGCAGCTTCGGAGGCACAGATACGCAGTATTTT
CDR3: CASSFGGTDTQYF
D: -
size: -
J: TRBJ2-3
length: 13
V: TRBV5-1

DNA: TGCGCCAGCAGTGAGGCCCGCCGGAGTGAAGCTTTCTTT
CDR3: CASSEARRSEAFF
D: -
size: -
J: TRBJ1-1
length: 13
V: TRBV10-2